The clone carrying this TCR beta chain occurred once. Sequenced by immunoSEQ multiplex PCR; TCRdb stores in-frame clones only, minus some. This sample has about 86,000 clones; roughly four fifths occur once, and the top ten carry more than 1%. The CDR3 runs to 14 residues. The V end lost 6 bases, the J end lost 7 bases, and 16 bases lay between the germline ends. Germline assignment: CDR1 LNHDA and CDR2 SQIVND (reference sequence). These data originate in a study of blood T cell repertoires in COVID-19. The TCR was taken from a woman aged 80 or over with acute or convalescent COVID-19. Sequenced: peripheral blood. The chain joins TRBV19 to TRBJ1-3; TRBD1 is a possible D gene (5 bases). CDR3 sequence reads: CASRPDTVGNTIYF. The CDR3 region has the DNA TGTGCCAGTAGGCCGGACACCGTTGGGAACACCATATATTTT.